These 22 T cell receptor beta chains share one sample of origin, sequenced in a study of T cells in Graves' hyperthyroidism and ophthalmopathy. TCR beta CDR3 region amplification was performed from RNA transcripts. TCR CDR3 regions were first amplified by RT-PCR with HTBI primers. TCRdb re-derived calls from the multiplex PCR reads in MiXCR, one entry per CDR3 protein. Here the sample spans hundreds of thousands of distinct CDR3 sequences, around 16% being singletons. The sequenced sample consisted of blood. These receptors all come from a woman younger than 35 with Graves' hyperthyroidism.

The chain carries TRBV19 and TRBJ1-1; 8 bases are a match to TRBD1. V was pared by 6 bases and J by 7 bases, with 10 bases of the junction left unmatched. The CDR3 runs 14 residues. Germline assignment: CDR1 LNHDA and CDR2 SQIVND (reference sequence). CDR3 in DNA: TGTGCCAGTAGCCACCGGACAGGGCCCTTTGAAGCTTTCTTT. Protein product: CASSHRTGPFEAFF. Complete variable domain (other parts from reference TRBV19 and TRBJ1-1): DGGITQSPKYLFRKEGQNVTLSCEQNLNHDAMYWYRQDPGQGLRLIYYSQIVNDFQKGDIAEGYSVSREKKESFPLTVTSAQKNPTAFYLCASSHRTGPFEAFFGQGTRLTVV.

The table lists this clonotype with many counts. This CDR3 reads CSAGQENTEAFF. DNA of the CDR3: TGCAGCGCGGGACAGGAGAACACTGAAGCTTTCTTT. V is TRBV29-1 and J is TRBJ1-1; TRBD1 matches at 8 bases. Trimming removed 7 bases from V and 1 base from J; junction bases left unmatched: 2. From germline, CDR1 is SQVTM and CDR2 ANQGSEA. This CDR3 has 12 amino acids. The whole variable domain, remainder taken from reference TRBV29-1 and TRBJ1-1, is SAVISQKPSRDICQRGTSLTIQCQVDSQVTMMFWYRQQPGQSLTLIATANQGSEATYESGFVIDKFPISRPNLTFSTLTVSNMSPEDSSIYLCSAGQENTEAFFGQGTRLTVV.

This clonotype was detected only a few times. This chain links TRBV5-1 with TRBJ2-7, with D tentatively TRBD1 (6 bases). Trimming stripped 5 bases from V and 0 bases from J, with 27 bases between. The CDR3 runs to 19 residues. CDR1 SGHRS and CDR2 YFSETQ come from the germline V gene. CDR3 DNA sequence: TGCGCCAGCAGTCCTACGCCGGGCCAGACAGGTTCGGCCTCCTACGAGCAGTACTTC. Translated, it gives CASSPTPGQTGSASYEQYF.

V gene TRBV11-3 combines with J gene TRBJ2-7, with D hard to call. This CDR3 has 13 amino acids. V lost 3 bases and J 2 bases, leaving 8 bases between the germline ends. Germline CDR1 reads SGHNT; CDR2 reads YENEEA. As DNA, the CDR3 is TGTGCCAGCAGCTTGGACGTCCCCTACGAGCAGTACTTC. Translating gives CASSLDVPYEQYF.

This clonotype was seen at least ten times. The chain couples TRBV19 to TRBJ2-7; 10 nucleotides line up with TRBD2. V gave up 3 bases and J gave up 6 bases; unmatched junction bases: 5. Germline CDR1 and CDR2: LNHDA and SQIVND (reference sequence). The CDR3 is 14 amino acids. CDR3 protein: CASSMASGSGEQYF. CDR3 DNA sequence: TGTGCCAGTAGTATGGCTAGCGGGAGCGGCGAGCAGTACTTC.

This clonotype has a count of ten or more. The V and J genes are TRBV7-8 and TRBJ1-1; tentative D call: TRBD1 (5 bases). CDR1 and CDR2 (germline): SGHVS, FQNEAQ. V lost 5 bases to trimming and J lost 0 bases, with 10 bases between them. The CDR3 is 14 residues long. CDR3 bases: TGTGCCAGCAGCCCGGGGCCAGTGAACACTGAAGCTTTCTTT. Protein sequence: CASSPGPVNTEAFF.

In its sample, this clonotype was seen many times. The genes are TRBV5-1 and TRBJ2-7, with 9 bases that match TRBD1. Unmatched junction bases numbered 10, after V lost 4 bases and J lost 5 bases. The CDR3 runs to 15 residues. Germline CDR1 and CDR2: SGHRS and YFSETQ. CDR3 loop: CASSPGPGQGNEQYF. CDR3 in DNA: TGCGCCAGCAGCCCCGGTCCGGGACAGGGTAACGAGCAGTACTTC.

This clonotype came up many times. The chain joins TRBV12-3 or TRBV12-4 to TRBJ2-1; 14 bases line up with TRBD2. The CDR3 has 18 amino acids. The junction had 8 bases not matched to a gene; V was cut back by 5 bases and J by 2 bases. The CDR3 DNA reads TGTGCCAGCAGTACCTCCGGGACTAGCGGGGGTCCCTACAATGAGCAGTTCTTC. Protein: CASSTSGTSGGPYNEQFF.

This clonotype was observed a few times. The gene calls are TRBV20-1 and TRBJ2-5; tentatively, D is TRBD1 or TRBD2 (7 bases each). The ends were cut back, 0 bases at V and 7 bases at J, with 12 bases in the middle. The CDR3 extends over 13 amino acids. Germline V gene sequence: CDR1 DFQATT, CDR2 SNEGSKA (reference sequence). CDR3 DNA: TGCAGTGCTAGAGATCAGGGGGGGGGGACCCAGTACTTC. This codes for CSARDQGGGTQYF.

At least ten counts were recorded for this clonotype. J is TRBJ2-3 and V is TRBV2; TRBD2 matches 8 bases. V lost 6 bases to trimming and J lost 4 bases; unmatched junction nucleotides: 9. CDR1 and CDR2 from the germline V gene are SNHLY and FYNNEI. The CDR3 totals 15 residues. CDR3 amino acids: CASSLGGGPADTQYF. In DNA, the CDR3 is TGTGCCAGCAGCCTCGGCGGGGGGCCGGCAGATACGCAGTATTTT. Looking up the rest from reference TRBV2 and TRBJ2-3 gives the full variable domain: EPEVTQTPSHQVTQMGQEVILRCVPISNHLYFYWYRQILGQKVEFLVSFYNNEISEKSEIFDDQFSVERPDGSNFTLKIRSTKLEDSAMYFCASSLGGGPADTQYFGPGTRLTVL.

This clonotype was seen more than once but under ten times. Just one base apart from a much larger clone, this may be a read error. J is TRBJ1-2 and V is TRBV12-3 or TRBV12-4; possible D gene TRBD1, 5 bases. The CDR3 sequence is 15 residues long. The CDR3 here is CACSLVGTPIPGYTF. The CDR3 DNA sequence: TGTGCCTGCAGTTTAGTGGGGACGCCCATCCCCGGCTACACCTTC.

This clonotype was seen repeatedly, ten times or more. The rearrangement links TRBV3-1 to TRBJ1-6; D might be TRBD1 (6 bases). Germline V gene lookup returns CDR1 LGHDT and CDR2 YNNKEL (reference sequence). V lost 4 bases and J lost 10, with 8 bases in between. The CDR3 is 12 residues long. The CDR3 DNA sequence: TGTGCCAGCAGCCCCGGACAGTCACCCCTCCACTTT. It specifies CASSPGQSPLHF.

This clonotype was counted at least ten times. The genes are TRBV5-1 and TRBJ2-7, with 7 bases fitting TRBD1. The CDR3 runs to 14 residues. In germline, CDR1 is SGHRS, CDR2 YFSETQ. Losses at the gene ends were 3 bases for V and 7 bases for J; bases not matched to a gene: 10. For the CDR3, the DNA is TGCGCCAGCAGCTCAGGACAGGTGGTGGGTGAGCAGTACTTC. This sequence encodes CASSSGQVVGEQYF.

This clonotype was counted many times. The rearrangement uses TRBV6-1 and TRBJ1-5; D is undetermined. The ends were cut back, 6 bases at V and 2 bases at J, with 11 bases in the middle. This CDR3 is built from 14 residues. Germline V gene data show CDR1 as MNHNS and CDR2 as SASEGT. CDR3 residues: CASSTSGGNQPQHF. Written as DNA, the CDR3 is TGTGCCAGCAGCACTAGTGGGGGCAATCAGCCCCAGCATTTT.

The chain combines TRBV27 with TRBJ1-1; unclear D gene. The V end was cut by 6 bases, the J end by 5 bases, with 16 bases between. Germline lookup yields CDR1 MNHEY and CDR2 SMNVEV (reference sequence). CDR3 length equals 14 residues. This CDR3 reads CASRSPTEETEAFF. CDR3 sequence (DNA): TGTGCCAGCAGGAGCCCCACAGAGGAGACTGAAGCTTTCTTT.

This clonotype has at least ten counts. The chain uses TRBV9 and TRBJ2-5; D may be TRBD2 (7 bases). Germline V lookup: CDR1 SGDLS, CDR2 YYNGEE. This CDR3 region has 17 residues. Trimming removed 0 bases from V and 5 bases from J, with 20 bases in between. The CDR3 here is CASSVGDTSAPEETQYF. For the CDR3, the DNA is TGTGCCAGCAGCGTAGGGGACACTAGCGCCCCGGAGGAGACCCAGTACTTC.

This clonotype was seen a few times. This sequence joins TRBV28 and TRBJ2-7; D might be TRBD2 (6 bases). The CDR3 is 15 residues long. From germline, CDR1 is MDHEN and CDR2 SYDVKM. V dropped 3 bases and J dropped 2 bases, with 14 bases sitting between them. DNA of the CDR3: TGTGCCAGCAGTTTCCGGCGGGACGGTCCCTACGAGCAGTACTTC. Translated: CASSFRRDGPYEQYF. The full variable domain, with the rest looked up from reference TRBV28 and TRBJ2-7, is DVKVTQSSRYLVKRTGEKVFLECVQDMDHENMFWYRQDPGLGLRLIYFSYDVKMKEKGDIPEGYSVSREKKERFSLILESASTNQTSMYLCASSFRRDGPYEQYFGPGTRLTVT.

This clonotype came up many times. The chain combines TRBV4-1 with TRBJ2-7; 11 bases map to TRBD2. The germline CDR1 and CDR2 sequences are MGHRA and YSYEKL. The CDR3 has 18 residues. V trimming: 1 base; J trimming: 6 bases; junction bases outside the gene matches: 14. DNA of the CDR3: TGCGCCAGCAGCCAAGTGGTACTAATAGCGGGAGGGAGGGGCGAGCAGTACTTC. Protein sequence: CASSQVVLIAGGRGEQYF.

This clonotype was counted many times. The rearrangement links TRBV6-1 to TRBJ1-5, with no clear D. This CDR3 comprises 18 residues. V shed 0 bases and J shed 0 bases, with 15 bases lying between them. CDR1 and CDR2 (germline): MNHNS, SASEGT. The CDR3 loop reads CASSEALGRDYSNQPQHF. The CDR3 DNA is TGTGCCAGCAGTGAAGCGCTTGGGCGGGATTATAGCAATCAGCCCCAGCATTTT.

This clonotype has at least ten counts. The CDR3 spells CASSYGMNTGELFF. CDR3 DNA: TGTGCCAGCAGTTACGGGATGAACACCGGGGAGCTGTTTTTT. The chain employs TRBV6-1 and TRBJ2-2, with D possibly matching TRBD2 (5 bases). The CDR3 runs 14 residues. Trimming removed 5 bases from V and 1 base from J, with 8 bases in between. Per germline, CDR1 MNHNS and CDR2 SASEGT.

The sample holds many counts of this clonotype. The chain employs TRBV12-3 or TRBV12-4 and TRBJ2-5; 10 bases are a match to TRBD2. The CDR3 is 15 residues long. Losses at the gene ends were 5 bases for V and 3 bases for J; bases not matched to a gene: 6. For the CDR3, the DNA is TGTGCCAGCAGTAGGGGGCTAGCGGGGGAAGAGACCCAGTACTTC. Translation gives CASSRGLAGEETQYF.

Of note for this clonotype: A much more abundant neighbour one base away suggests this may be a read error. The V call is TRBV6-1, the J call TRBJ2-3; either TRBD1 or TRBD2 may supply D (5 bases each). The V and J ends lost 6 bases and 7 bases respectively, with 20 bases between them. Looked up from germline, CDR1 is MNHNS and CDR2 is SASEGT. This CDR3 is built from 15 residues. As DNA, the CDR3 is TGTGCCAGCAGAGAATGGGGCTCTCCGGGGAATACGCAGTATTTT. Residues: CASREWGSPGNTQYF.